These T cell receptor beta chains were read from a single sample in a study of T cell responses to AZD1222 COVID-19 vaccine. Repertoires were generated with immunoSEQ multiplex PCR, while TCRdb's copy carries only in-frame clones and drops some. The sample yields roughly 91,000 clones, roughly 87% seen once. The source was peripheral blood, collected on day 0 of AZD1222 vaccination. The receptors were sampled from an adult in good health. The conserved cysteine and the conserved F or W are not part of the CDR3 here.

>TRBJ1-1|TRBV27
ASKVMAGTRNTEAF
>TRBJ2-1|TRBV19
ASTPRDAGGNEQF
>TRBJ1-1|TRBV7-3
ASRQTPGTEAF
>TRBJ1-2|TRBV2
ASSAALLGYGYT
>TRBJ1-1|TRBV3-1/TRBV3-2
ASSPSPGTEAF
>TRBJ2-3|TRBV11-2
ASSLMGLANTDTQY
>TRBJ1-6|TRBV27
ASSPRGQGHSPLH
>TRBJ1-5|TRBV28
ASRETGTGFQPQH
>TRBJ2-7|TRBV5-6
ASSIPGQGIGEQY
>TRBJ1-1|TRBV29-1
SVGVNTEAF
>TRBJ1-6|TRBV5-1
ASRIQGATNSPLH
>TRBJ2-2|TRBV24-1
ATGGPGTGELF
>TRBJ2-5|TRBV5-8
ASSIGLAGAQETQY
>TRBJ2-4|TRBV7-8
ASTLRDPLGNIQY
>TRBJ2-2|TRBV19
ATRVGSNTGELF
>TRBJ1-4|TRBV18
ASSPKAGKGNEKLF
>TRBJ1-1|TRBV11-1
ASSFAGNTEAF
>TRBJ1-4|TRBV7-8
ASSLGLREKLF
>TRBJ1-1|TRBV14
ASSQDLVSLNTEAF
>TRBJ1-3|TRBV4-3
ASSQVAGGNTIY
>TRBJ1-1|TRBV19
ASSTTGVTEAF
>TRBJ1-1|TRBV2
ASSIDKNTEAF
>TRBJ2-2|TRBV5-1
ASIPTSVGTGELF
>TRBJ2-7|TRBV11-2
ASSPTTGGNEQY
>TRBJ2-5|TRBV2
ASGGQETQY
>TRBJ1-5|TRBV27
ASSFARNQPQH
>TRBJ2-1|TRBV7-7
ASSRIPGLAEYNEQF
>TRBJ2-1|TRBV12-3/TRBV12-4
ASLGGAHNEQF
>TRBJ1-2|TRBV6-6
ASSSRGHDGGYT
>TRBJ2-3|TRBV9
ASSVGGVGTDTQY
>TRBJ1-1|TRBV28
ASRRHLGVGGTEAF
>TRBJ1-5|TRBV6-5
ASSQKGGQPQH
>TRBJ1-1|TRBV6-2/TRBV6-3
ASSDRAYTEAF
>TRBJ2-3|TRBV24-1
ATSDRGRPPDTQY